These 25 T cell receptor beta chains were sequenced from one sample in a study of blood T cell repertoires in COVID-19. The repertoire was sequenced with immunoSEQ multiplex PCR; TCRdb's copy has only in-frame clones and lacks some. The table includes some 260,000 clones, around 90% detected once. Input material: peripheral blood. The receptors shown here come from a woman aged 40 to 49 who had recovered from COVID-19.

The chain has TRBV27 and TRBJ1-2; 8 bases are shared with TRBD1. Germline CDR1 reads MNHEY; CDR2 reads SMNVEV (reference sequence). This CDR3 comprises 16 residues. After removal of 5 bases from V and 7 bases from J, the junction contained 15 bases not matched to a gene. The CDR3 DNA follows: TGTGCCAGCAGTAGATTGGACAGGGCGGTATCCGTTGGCTACACCTTC. Its translation: CASSRLDRAVSVGYTF.

J is TRBJ1-1 and V is TRBV5-8; D is unresolved. This CDR3 is 16 amino acids long. Germline V CDR1 and CDR2: SGHTS, YDEGEE. Trimming stripped 0 bases from V and 4 bases from J, with 16 bases between. The CDR3 bases are TGTGCCAGCAGCTTGGGGCCGGGGTGGGGTGCCACTGAAGCTTTCTTT. Protein sequence: CASSLGPGWGATEAFF.

This chain joins TRBV4-1 and TRBJ1-1; D gene uncertain. Germline loops: CDR1 MGHRA, CDR2 YSYEKL. The CDR3 is 13 amino acids. The V gene lost 7 bases and the J gene lost 0 bases, with 9 bases spanning the gap. The CDR3 DNA is TGCGCCAGCATGGGCCCCATGAACACTGAAGCTTTCTTT. Translated: CASMGPMNTEAFF.

The rearrangement uses TRBV5-8 and TRBJ2-7, with 7 bases identical to TRBD2. Germline V lookup: CDR1 SGHTS, CDR2 YDEGEE. The CDR3 has 16 residues. V gave up 4 bases and J gave up 7 bases; unmatched junction bases: 17. In DNA form, the CDR3 reads TGTGCCAGCAGCCGCGGGTGGGACTACCCCGCGGGGGAGCAGTACGTC. Its translation: CASSRGWDYPAGEQYV.

In DNA, the CDR3 is TGTGCCAGTAGATCCGGGACAACGACCGTCACCGGGGAGCTGTTTTTT. It yields the protein CASRSGTTTVTGELFF. The chain combines TRBV19 with TRBJ2-2; maybe TRBD1 (6 bases). Germline CDR1 reads LNHDA; CDR2 reads SQIVND (reference sequence). This CDR3 has 16 residues. The V and J ends lost 6 bases and 4 bases respectively, with 18 bases between them.

The chain has TRBV5-4 and TRBJ2-5, with TRBD2 as a possible D gene (6 bases). CDR1 and CDR2 from the germline V gene are SGHNT and YYREEE (reference sequence). This CDR3 region has 14 residues. The V end was cut by 4 bases, the J end by 5 bases, with 15 bases between. The CDR3 coding sequence is TGTGCCAGCAGCCCGCGGGGACCTGCGGAGACCCAGTACTTC. Its translation: CASSPRGPAETQYF.

The chain has TRBV30 and TRBJ2-1; TRBD2 matches 15 bases. This CDR3 is 16 amino acids long. The V segment lost 0 bases and the J segment 8 bases; nucleotides outside the gene matches: 5. CDR1 and CDR2 from the germline V gene are GTSNPN and SVGIG (reference sequence). The CDR3 protein is CAWSVVGTSGRHEQFF. The CDR3 DNA reads as TGTGCCTGGAGTGTAGTGGGGACTAGCGGGAGGCATGAGCAGTTCTTC.

This chain links TRBV11-3 with TRBJ1-2, with D hard to call. The CDR3 runs to 13 residues. The V end was cut by 5 bases, the J end by 4 bases, with 11 bases between. Germline values: CDR1 SGHNT, CDR2 YENEEA. This CDR3 is CASSQTSAYGYTF. CDR3 bases: TGTGCCAGCAGCCAGACCAGCGCCTATGGCTACACCTTC.

The V gene is TRBV6-5, the J gene TRBJ2-1, with 7 bases that match TRBD2. Germline V CDR1 and CDR2: MNHEY, SVGAGI. CDR3 length equals 15 residues. J was trimmed by 9 bases and V by 6 bases; bases with no gene match: 14. This chain's CDR3 is CASRYGPSGTIEQFF. The CDR3 DNA follows: TGTGCCAGCAGGTACGGACCTAGCGGAACAATTGAGCAGTTCTTC.

This chain links TRBV5-4 with TRBJ2-7; a possible D gene is TRBD1 (8 bases). The CDR3 is 14 amino acids. V shed 5 bases and J shed 2 bases, with 14 bases lying between them. Germline V gene sequence: CDR1 SGHNT, CDR2 YYREEE (reference sequence). Here the CDR3 reads CASSGQGGTYEQYF. CDR3 nucleotides: TGTGCCAGCAGTGGACAGGGAGGGACCTACGAGCAGTACTTC.

The chain couples TRBV5-1 to TRBJ1-2; 12 bases are a match to TRBD1. The CDR3 sequence is 15 residues long. Germline values: CDR1 SGHRS, CDR2 YFSETQ. With 4 bases clipped from V and 8 bases from J, the junction kept 9 bases outside the gene matches. The DNA of the CDR3 is TGCGCCAGCAGCGGGACCGGGACAGGGGGCTTCGGCTACACCTTC. Its translation: CASSGTGTGGFGYTF. The full variable domain, its missing parts supplied by reference TRBV5-1 and TRBJ1-2, is KAGVTQTPRYLIKTRGQQVTLSCSPISGHRSVSWYQQTPGQGLQFLFEYFSETQRNKGNFPGRFSGRQFSNSRSEMNVSTLELGDSALYLCASSGTGTGGFGYTFGSGTRLTVV.

The chain uses TRBV29-1 and TRBJ2-1, with 8 bases matching TRBD1. Germline V gene data show CDR1 as SQVTM and CDR2 as ANQGSEA. The CDR3 consists of 14 residues. The junction had 5 bases not matched to a gene; V was cut back by 2 bases and J by 5 bases. CDR3: CSVEYRGQDNEQFF. The DNA of the CDR3 is TGCAGCGTTGAATATAGGGGACAGGACAATGAGCAGTTCTTC.

The chain links TRBV7-9 to TRBJ1-5; D is undetermined. Germline lookup yields CDR1 SEHNR and CDR2 FQNEAQ (reference sequence). CDR3 size: 15 residues. V lost 1 base to trimming and J lost 9 bases, with 16 bases between them. In nucleotides, the CDR3 is TGTGCCAGCAGCTTAGGCACCGGAGTGGTGGCGCCCCAGCATTTT. Translated, it gives CASSLGTGVVAPQHF. Based on the CDR3 plus reference TRBV7-9 and TRBJ1-5, the full variable domain is DTGVSQNPRHKITKRGQNVTFRCDPISEHNRLYWYRQTLGQGPEFLTYFQNEAQLEKSRLLSDRFSAERPKGSFSTLEIQRTEQGDSAMYLCASSLGTGVVAPQHFGDGTRLSIL.

V and J are TRBV29-1 and TRBJ2-5; the match to TRBD2 covers 7 bases. The CDR3 length is 11 residues. From germline, CDR1 is SQVTM and CDR2 ANQGSEA. Trimming took 7 bases from V and 5 from J; bases not matched to a gene: 4. The DNA of the CDR3 is TGCAGCGCCCGACTAGCCGAGACCCAGTACTTC. This codes for CSARLAETQYF.

The chain is built from TRBV24-1 and TRBJ2-3, with TRBD1 matching over 7 bases. Unmatched junction bases numbered 13, after V lost 4 bases and J lost 7 bases. Germline loops: CDR1 KGHDR, CDR2 SFDVKD. The CDR3 has 16 amino acids. CDR3 sequence reads: CATSDPSGTEPNTQYF. The CDR3 nucleotides read TGTGCCACCAGTGACCCCTCCGGGACAGAGCCCAATACGCAGTATTTT.

V usage is TRBV7-2 and J usage is TRBJ2-1; TRBD1 matches 8 bases. V gave up 5 bases and J gave up 7 bases; unmatched junction bases: 10. The CDR3 totals 15 residues. Germline V gives CDR1 SGHTA, CDR2 FQGNSA. The DNA of the CDR3 is TGTGCCAGCAGCCCTGTGGGGGACAGGAGGAATGAGCAGTTCTTC. Its protein is CASSPVGDRRNEQFF.

The CDR3 DNA sequence: TGTGCCAGCAGCCAGGGTCAGGGACTTAACTATGGCTACACCTTC. The encoded protein is CASSQGQGLNYGYTF. The chain is built from TRBV3-1 (or the pseudogene TRBV3-2) and TRBJ1-2, with a weak D call TRBD1 (5 bases). The germline gives CDR1 LGHDT, CDR2 YNNKEL (reference sequence). This CDR3 has 15 residues. The ends were cut back, 3 bases at V and 1 base at J, with 12 bases in the middle.

The chain has TRBV27 and TRBJ1-1, with no clear D. The CDR3 has 14 amino acids. Germline V gives CDR1 MNHEY, CDR2 SMNVEV (reference sequence). The V and J ends lost 2 bases and 2 bases respectively, with 9 bases between them. The CDR3 loop reads CASSLGLPNTEAFF. For the CDR3, the DNA is TGTGCCAGCAGTTTAGGGCTCCCTAACACTGAAGCTTTCTTT.

This sequence joins TRBV24-1 and TRBJ2-7, with 12 bases aligning to TRBD2. V shed 4 bases and J 6 bases; nucleotides not matched to a gene: 15. CDR3 length: 18 amino acids. CDR1 KGHDR and CDR2 SFDVKD come from the germline V gene. CDR3 in amino acids: CATSEFPGLAGGGGEQYV. Written as DNA, the CDR3 is TGTGCCACCAGTGAGTTCCCGGGACTAGCGGGTGGAGGGGGCGAGCAGTACGTC.

The genes are TRBV6-5 and TRBJ2-2, with unresolved D. Trimming pared 6 bases from V and 5 bases from J, leaving 10 bases between. The CDR3 is 13 amino acids. The germline V gene has CDR1 MNHEY and CDR2 SVGAGI. CDR3 protein: CASSPQATGELFF. The DNA of the CDR3 is TGTGCCAGCAGCCCGCAGGCGACCGGGGAGCTGTTTTTT.

This clone was found once. The chain uses TRBV15 and TRBJ1-2; 8 nucleotides align to TRBD1. The CDR3 covers 14 residues. The junction had 8 bases not matched to a gene; V was cut back by 5 bases and J by 6 bases. Per germline, CDR1 LNHNV and CDR2 YYDKDF (reference sequence). The CDR3 DNA is TGTGCCACCAGCTCGGGACAGGAGGGCGATGGCTACACCTTC. It yields the protein CATSSGQEGDGYTF.

V is TRBV11-2 and J is TRBJ2-7; 10 nucleotides match TRBD2. Germline CDR1 and CDR2: SGHAT and FQNNGV. This CDR3 comprises 14 residues. The V and J ends lost 5 bases and 2 bases, in that order; junction bases with no gene match: 3. CDR3 nucleotide sequence: TGTGCCAGCAGCCGGACTAGCGGACCCTACGAGCAGTACTTC. Translating gives CASSRTSGPYEQYF.

This clone was picked up a small number of times. The V and J genes are TRBV6-4 and TRBJ2-2; 9 positions match TRBD2. Germline CDR1 reads MRHNA; CDR2 reads SNTAGT. The CDR3 runs 17 residues. Losses at the gene ends were 6 bases for V and 2 bases for J; bases not matched to a gene: 10. CDR3 region: CASSPGGLAGNTGELFF. In nucleotides, the CDR3 is TGTGCCAGCAGCCCCGGGGGGCTAGCGGGAAACACCGGGGAGCTGTTTTTT.

The chain links TRBV27 to TRBJ1-4; D may be TRBD1 (5 bases). The germline V and J ends were trimmed by 5 bases and 8 bases, with 9 bases remaining between them. The CDR3 is 12 amino acids. Germline V gene lookup returns CDR1 MNHEY and CDR2 SMNVEV (reference sequence). The CDR3 reads CASSRGGEKLFF. Here the CDR3 DNA reads TGTGCCAGCAGTCGGGGGGGGGAAAAACTGTTTTTT.

The chain is built from TRBV5-1 and TRBJ2-7; 7 bases line up with TRBD2. Germline CDR1 is SGHRS and CDR2 is YFSETQ. The CDR3 extends over 15 amino acids. The junction had 7 bases not matched to a gene; V was cut back by 0 bases and J by 4 bases. The CDR3 protein is CASSLGAGREYEQYF. CDR3 coding DNA: TGCGCCAGCAGCTTGGGGGCAGGGAGGGAATACGAGCAGTACTTC.